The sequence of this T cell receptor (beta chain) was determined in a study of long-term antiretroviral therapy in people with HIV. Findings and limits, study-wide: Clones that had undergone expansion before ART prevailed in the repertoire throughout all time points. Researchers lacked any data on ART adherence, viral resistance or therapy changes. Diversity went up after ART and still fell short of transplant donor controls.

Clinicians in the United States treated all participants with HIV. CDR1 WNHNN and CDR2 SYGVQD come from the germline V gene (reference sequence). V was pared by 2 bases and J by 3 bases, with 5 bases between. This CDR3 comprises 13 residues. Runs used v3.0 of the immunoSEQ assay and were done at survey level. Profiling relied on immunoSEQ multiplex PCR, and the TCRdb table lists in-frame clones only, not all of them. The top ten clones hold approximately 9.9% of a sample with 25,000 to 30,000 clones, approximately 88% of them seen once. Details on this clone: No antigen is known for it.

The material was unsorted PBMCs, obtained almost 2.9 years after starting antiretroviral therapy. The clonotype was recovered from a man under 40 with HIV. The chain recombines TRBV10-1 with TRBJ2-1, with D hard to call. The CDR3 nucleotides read TGCGCCAGCAGTGAGACCTTCTACAATGAGCAGTTCTTC. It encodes CASSETFYNEQFF.